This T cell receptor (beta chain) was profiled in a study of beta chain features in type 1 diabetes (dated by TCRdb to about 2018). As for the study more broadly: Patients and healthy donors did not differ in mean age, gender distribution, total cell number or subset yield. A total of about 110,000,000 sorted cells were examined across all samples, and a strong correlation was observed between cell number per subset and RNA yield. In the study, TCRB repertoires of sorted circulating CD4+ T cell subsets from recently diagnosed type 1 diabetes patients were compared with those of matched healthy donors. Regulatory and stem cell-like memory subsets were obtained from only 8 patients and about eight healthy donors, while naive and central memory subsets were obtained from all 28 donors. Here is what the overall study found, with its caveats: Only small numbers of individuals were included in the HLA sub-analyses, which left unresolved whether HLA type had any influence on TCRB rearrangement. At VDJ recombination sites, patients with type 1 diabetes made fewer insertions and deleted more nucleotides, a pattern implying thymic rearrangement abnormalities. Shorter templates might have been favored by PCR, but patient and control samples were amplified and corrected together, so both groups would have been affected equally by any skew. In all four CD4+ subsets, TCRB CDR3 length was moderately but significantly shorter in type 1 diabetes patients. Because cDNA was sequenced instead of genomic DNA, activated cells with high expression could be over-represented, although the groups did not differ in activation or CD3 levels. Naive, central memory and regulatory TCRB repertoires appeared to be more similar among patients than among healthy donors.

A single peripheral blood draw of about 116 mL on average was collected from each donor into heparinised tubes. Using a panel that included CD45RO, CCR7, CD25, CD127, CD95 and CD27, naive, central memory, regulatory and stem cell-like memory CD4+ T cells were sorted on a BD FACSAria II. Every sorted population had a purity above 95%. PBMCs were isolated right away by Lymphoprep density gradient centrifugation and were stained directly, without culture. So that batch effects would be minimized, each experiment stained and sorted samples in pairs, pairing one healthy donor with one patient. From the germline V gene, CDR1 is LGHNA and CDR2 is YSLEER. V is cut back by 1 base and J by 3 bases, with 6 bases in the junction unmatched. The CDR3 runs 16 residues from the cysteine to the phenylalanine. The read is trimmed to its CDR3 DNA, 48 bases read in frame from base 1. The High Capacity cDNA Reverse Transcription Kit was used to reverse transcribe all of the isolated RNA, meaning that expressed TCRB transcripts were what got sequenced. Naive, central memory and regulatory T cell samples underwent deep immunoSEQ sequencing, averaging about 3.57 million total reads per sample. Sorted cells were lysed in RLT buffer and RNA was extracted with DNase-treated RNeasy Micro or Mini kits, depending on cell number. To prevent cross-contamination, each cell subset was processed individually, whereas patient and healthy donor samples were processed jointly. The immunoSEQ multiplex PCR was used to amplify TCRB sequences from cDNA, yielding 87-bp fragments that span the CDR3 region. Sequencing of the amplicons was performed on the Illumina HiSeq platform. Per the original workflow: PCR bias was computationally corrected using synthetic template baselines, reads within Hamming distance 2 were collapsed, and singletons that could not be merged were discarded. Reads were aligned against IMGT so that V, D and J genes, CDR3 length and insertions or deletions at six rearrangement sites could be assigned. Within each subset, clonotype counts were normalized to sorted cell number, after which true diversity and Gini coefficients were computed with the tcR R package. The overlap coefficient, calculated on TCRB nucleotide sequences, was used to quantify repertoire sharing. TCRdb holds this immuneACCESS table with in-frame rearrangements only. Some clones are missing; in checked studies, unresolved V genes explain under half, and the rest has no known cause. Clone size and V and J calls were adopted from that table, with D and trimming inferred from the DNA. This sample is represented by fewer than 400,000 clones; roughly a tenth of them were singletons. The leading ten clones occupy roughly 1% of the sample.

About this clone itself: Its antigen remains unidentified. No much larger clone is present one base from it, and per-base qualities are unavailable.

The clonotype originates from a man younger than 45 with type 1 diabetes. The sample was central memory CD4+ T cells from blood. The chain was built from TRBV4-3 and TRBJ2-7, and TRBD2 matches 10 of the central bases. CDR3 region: CASSQAPTSGVYEQYF. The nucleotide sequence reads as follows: TGCGCCAGCAGCCAAGCCCCCACTAGCGGGGTCTACGAGCAGTACTTC.